This TCR beta chain emerged from a study of T-cell reconstitution after alpha-beta-depleted transplantation in children. Notes on the study in general: Some patients' high day-60 TCRbeta diversity was attributed to recipient cells surviving conditioning. Alpha-beta T cells about two months after transplant reportedly derived from several hundred expanded graft clones. Newly produced T cells mostly accounted for T-cell counts and diversity one year post-transplant.

This clonotype was picked up many times. What it binds is unknown. V dropped 4 bases and J dropped 3; count of bases not matched to a gene: 4. Germline V CDR1 and CDR2: SGHRS, YFSETQ. This CDR3 has 15 residues. As it was prepared, the TCRbeta library received unique molecular identifiers. TCRdb reprocessed the PCR reads via MiXCR and lists one record per CDR3 protein. The sample lists some 300,000 distinct CDR3 sequences, about 7.3% occurring once. The sequenced sample was peripheral blood, obtained 360 days after TCRalphabeta/CD19-depleted stem cell transplant. The V and J genes are TRBV5-1 and TRBJ2-7, with 13 nucleotides matching TRBD2. This receptor was obtained from a female patient under 10 years old who had a stem cell transplant for Fanconi anemia, so the T cells may come from the graft donor. CDR3 sequence (DNA): TGCGCCAGCAGCGGACTAGCGGGAGTACACTACGAGCAGTACTTC. Protein product: CASSGLAGVHYEQYF.